This TCR beta chain was sequenced in a study of T-cell reconstitution after alpha-beta-depleted transplantation in children. Study-level results: By one year post-transplant, T-cell counts and diversity largely arose from T cells that were newly produced. TCRbeta diversity was high at day 60 in some patients (a result of surviving recipient T cells and thymic progenitors). The study reportedly traced alpha-beta T cells about two months after transplant to several hundred expanded graft clones.

The CDR3 has 17 amino acids. In germline, CDR1 is MNHNS, CDR2 SASEGT. Trimming removed 1 base at V and 4 bases at J, with 16 bases between. A library of TCRbeta sequences, prepared with unique molecular identifiers, was generated. TCRdb called the PCR reads again in MiXCR, with one record for every CDR3 protein. The sample holds around 490,000 distinct CDR3 sequences, 9.5% to 12% seen once. As to this clonotype: Its specificity is unknown.

The receptor's source is a female patient under 10 years old who had a stem cell transplant for aplastic anemia, so the T cells may come from the graft donor. Specimen: PBMCs, mostly from graft donor cells, collected 180 days after TCRalphabeta/CD19-depleted stem cell transplant. The chain recombines TRBV6-1 with TRBJ1-4, with a tentative D call TRBD1 (5 bases). The CDR3 loop reads CASSEEGARFINEKLFF. The CDR3 coding sequence is TGTGCCAGCAGTGAAGAAGGGGCGCGCTTCATTAATGAAAAACTGTTTTTT.